Below are 16 T cell receptor beta chains sequenced from a single sample in a study of cytomegalovirus exposure and HLA in healthy donors. Researchers ran the PCR with 60 Vbeta and 13 Jbeta primers. The method was immunoSEQ multiplex PCR; TCRdb's version includes in-frame clones alone and lacks a portion of them. The table lists 120,000 or so clones, 75% to 85% of them singletons, with 1% in the top ten. The sample was PBMCs. These receptors were obtained from a man between 35 and 55 years old in good health and CMV-seronegative.

The CDR3 DNA sequence: TGCGCCAGCAGCCAAGGTGGCGGGGGGTATGAGCAGTTCTTC. It yields the protein CASSQGGGGYEQFF. The chain combines TRBV4-1 with TRBJ2-1, with 8 bases matching TRBD2. The CDR3 spans 14 residues. The V gene's germline CDR1 is MGHRA and CDR2 YSYEKL. J lost 8 bases, V lost 1 base, and 4 bases had no gene match.

This chain links TRBV6-1 with TRBJ1-5; possibly TRBD1 for D (5 bases). This CDR3 comprises 15 residues. V lost 2 bases and J 4 bases, leaving 12 bases between the germline ends. In germline, CDR1 is MNHNS, CDR2 SASEGT. The CDR3 region is CASSEMGLGNQPQHF. CDR3 DNA sequence: TGTGCCAGCAGTGAAATGGGACTGGGGAATCAGCCCCAGCATTTT.

The V call is TRBV28, the J call TRBJ2-1, with unresolved D. The CDR3 runs 14 residues. Looked up from germline, CDR1 is MDHEN and CDR2 is SYDVKM. Trimming stripped 6 bases from V and 8 bases from J, with 17 bases between. CDR3 bases: TGTGCCAGCAGCCCTCCCGGGTCCGTCGATGAGCAGTTCTTC. Translating gives CASSPPGSVDEQFF.

This sequence joins TRBV6-1 and TRBJ2-5, with TRBD1 identical over 7 bases. Germline V CDR1 and CDR2: MNHNS, SASEGT. This CDR3 has 15 residues. J was trimmed by 2 bases and V by 6 bases; bases with no gene match: 9. The CDR3 reads CASRETGRYQETQYF. CDR3 sequence (DNA): TGTGCCAGCAGAGAGACAGGGCGATATCAAGAGACCCAGTACTTC.

This chain joins TRBV11-1 and TRBJ2-7; 9 nucleotides line up with TRBD1. Germline CDR1 reads SGHAT; CDR2 reads FQDESV (reference sequence). The CDR3 spans 15 residues. J lost 3 bases, V lost 7 bases, and 10 bases had no gene match. The CDR3 coding sequence is TGTGCCAGCACCCTCGGTACAGGGGGCTACTACGAGCAGTACTTC. It is translated as CASTLGTGGYYEQYF. The variable domain in full, completed from reference TRBV11-1 and TRBJ2-7, reads EAEVAQSPRYKITEKSQAVAFWCDPISGHATLYWYRQILGQGPELLVQFQDESVVDDSQLPKDRFSAERLKGVDSTLKIQPAELGDSAMYLCASTLGTGGYYEQYFGPGTRLTVT.

This clone was detected once. The CDR3, as DNA: TGTGCCAGCAGCTCCGACATCAGGGGGCGTGAAGCTTTCTTT. Amino acids: CASSSDIRGREAFF. This chain uses TRBV5-4 with TRBJ1-1; 8 bases fit TRBD1. Unmatched junction bases numbered 8, after V lost 3 bases and J lost 7 bases. The CDR3 has 14 residues. Germline values: CDR1 SGHNT, CDR2 YYREEE (reference sequence).

The chain uses TRBV7-2 and TRBJ2-5; possibly TRBD1 for D (6 bases). Germline values: CDR1 SGHTA, CDR2 FQGNSA. The V gene lost 5 bases and the J gene lost 2 bases, with 15 bases spanning the gap. The CDR3 contains 15 residues. CDR3 DNA sequence: TGTGCCAGCAGCCCCGTCTGGACAGAGCAAGAGACCCAGTACTTC. Amino acids: CASSPVWTEQETQYF.

V usage is TRBV18 and J usage is TRBJ1-5; tentative D call: TRBD1 (6 bases). The V gene's germline CDR1 is KGHSH and CDR2 LQKENI. V lost 1 base and J 8 bases, leaving 12 bases between the germline ends. The CDR3 is 14 amino acids. The CDR3 nucleotides are TGTGCCAGCTCACCACTTGGGGGCAGAGAGCCCCAGCATTTT. Translating gives CASSPLGGREPQHF.

The chain links TRBV4-2 to TRBJ1-2; 8 bases are shared with TRBD1. This CDR3 region has 19 residues. V gave up 3 bases and J gave up 4 bases; unmatched junction bases: 19. Germline CDR1 reads LGHNA; CDR2 reads YNFKEQ. The CDR3 is CASSQAHGGQDIPRYGYTF. The CDR3 nucleotides read TGTGCCAGCAGCCAGGCCCATGGGGGACAGGATATTCCCCGCTATGGCTACACCTTC.

The chain joins TRBV19 to TRBJ1-2; possibly TRBD1 for D (6 bases). The CDR3 is 15 residues long. Per germline, CDR1 LNHDA and CDR2 SQIVND (reference sequence). Trimming pared 4 bases from V and 4 bases from J, leaving 16 bases between. The CDR3 is CASSTQPGQLYGYTF. CDR3 bases: TGTGCCAGTAGTACACAACCGGGACAACTCTATGGCTACACCTTC.

The V call is TRBV30, the J call TRBJ1-1; possibly TRBD1 for D (6 bases). From germline, CDR1 is GTSNPN and CDR2 SVGIG (reference sequence). This CDR3 is 13 amino acids long. The ends were cut back, 3 bases at V and 1 base at J, with 9 bases in the middle. CDR3 amino acids: CAWRGTQNTEAFF. The CDR3, as DNA: TGTGCCTGGAGGGGGACACAGAACACTGAAGCTTTCTTT.

The CDR3 region is CAWSPGTGQPQHF. The CDR3 DNA sequence: TGTGCCTGGAGCCCAGGAACGGGGCAGCCCCAGCATTTT. J is TRBJ1-5 and V is TRBV30; D unclear. Germline V gene data show CDR1 as GTSNPN and CDR2 as SVGIG (reference sequence). The V gene lost 3 bases and the J gene lost 7 bases, with 13 bases spanning the gap. The CDR3 covers 13 residues.

The rearrangement uses TRBV10-1 and TRBJ2-5; 7 positions match TRBD1. The CDR3 totals 16 residues. From germline, CDR1 is WNHNN and CDR2 SYGVQD (reference sequence). After removal of 7 bases from V and 2 bases from J, the junction contained 13 bases not matched to a gene. The CDR3 DNA reads as TGCGCCAGCACCAAACGGACAGGACCCATACAAGAGACCCAGTACTTC. Translating gives CASTKRTGPIQETQYF.

The rearrangement uses TRBV5-1 and TRBJ2-3; a possible D gene is TRBD1 (6 bases). The V and J ends lost 4 bases and 0 bases respectively, with 18 bases between them. Germline CDR1 reads SGHRS; CDR2 reads YFSETQ. The CDR3 sequence is 17 residues long. DNA of the CDR3: TGCGCCAGCAGCGGCGGTGGGGGCGCAACTAGCACAGATACGCAGTATTTT. It encodes CASSGGGGATSTDTQYF.

This clone was detected a few times. This chain connects TRBV28 to TRBJ2-7, with D uncertain. V was shortened by 3 bases and J by 0 bases, with 6 bases between the two germline ends. The CDR3 has 13 residues. Per the germline V gene, CDR1 is MDHEN and CDR2 is SYDVKM. CDR3 region: CASSFPDSYEQYF. The CDR3 DNA is TGTGCCAGCAGTTTTCCAGACTCCTACGAGCAGTACTTC.

The chain carries TRBV5-6 and TRBJ1-2; D is ambiguous. V was shortened by 1 base and J by 8 bases, with 12 bases between the two germline ends. The CDR3 consists of 13 residues. The germline V gene has CDR1 SGHDT and CDR2 YYEEEE. CDR3 nucleotides: TGTGCCAGCAGCTTGTTAACCGGGTACGGCTACACCTTC. The encoded protein is CASSLLTGYGYTF.